This T cell receptor beta chain was found in a study of shared clonotypes between healthy human individuals. Study-wide results and limits: Generation of non-shared clonotypes was less probable than generation of clonotypes shared by all four donors. A handful of donors had approximately 4.6% of their naive CD4 clonotypes in common.

Germline V gene lookup returns CDR1 SGDLS and CDR2 YYNGEE. The CDR3 has 18 amino acids. The V and J ends lost 0 bases and 4 bases respectively, with 22 bases between them. In the case of this clone: Antigen unknown.

Sorted-subset replicate PCR reactions contained 150 to 200 ng DNA, corresponding to about 30,000 T cell genomes. Study processing details: ImmunoSEQ output lacked quality scores and full-length reads, limiting matched filtering. Clones were sequenced by immunoSEQ multiplex PCR, and TCRdb holds only the in-frame ones, with some missing. D and trimming were read from the DNA, whereas the V and J calls and clone size are those reported in that table. This sample has about 2.1 million clones, with 85% to 95% found just once. CD45RO-negative cells were positively selected for CCR7, leaving out terminally differentiated effector memory CD45RA+ cells.

Sequencing was done on a sample of naive CD8+ T cells from PBMCs. The V gene is TRBV9, the J gene TRBJ1-1; possible D gene TRBD1, 6 bases. This receptor was identified in a man aged 18 to 29 in good health. Some clones in this sample may be carry-over from other donors' samples. The CDR3 DNA sequence: TGTGCCAGCAGCGTAGATGGGGGGGCCCCCCTTTCGGGCACTGAAGCTTTCTTT. Translated, it gives CASSVDGGAPLSGTEAFF.